This paragraph reports one TCR beta chain. No cognate antigen has been identified for it. No much larger clonotype is one base removed from it; base qualities were not supplied. Patients with a history of autoimmune disease or receiving systemic immunosuppression were excluded from the trial. In every dose cohort, peripheral blood was drawn for TCR sequencing at baseline, cycle 4 day 1, and cycle 7 day 1. The samples were taken from a phase I, first-in-human, multicenter, open-label dose-escalation trial of ivuxolimab. The trial enrolled adults with locally advanced or metastatic head and neck squamous cell, hepatocellular, melanoma or renal cell carcinoma. Before TCR sequencing, CD4+ T cells and CD8+ T cells were sorted from peripheral blood as separate populations. This specimen belongs to a study of OX40 agonist ivuxolimab in advanced cancers. About the full investigation: Ivuxolimab was an agonistic, fully human IgG2 monoclonal antibody directed against OX40 (CD134), a costimulatory receptor. Intravenous ivuxolimab was administered to patients every 2 weeks at six dose levels: 0.01, 0.1, 0.3, 1.5, 3 and 10 mg/kg. Among the approximately 54 dose-escalation patients, about 20 had hepatocellular carcinoma, roughly 15 melanoma, 9 renal cell carcinoma and 9 head and neck cancer. In the dose-escalation cohort, 65% to 85% of patients were male, and the mean age was approximately 60 years with a range of roughly 20 to 79. Prior anti-PD-1, anti-PD-L1 or anti-CTLA-4 therapy was permitted, and checkpoint inhibitors had been received by less than 45% of dose-escalation patients. Three dose-escalation patients achieved partial responses, one with hepatocellular carcinoma and two with cutaneous melanoma. Peripheral TCRbeta sequencing was intended to test whether TCR sequence diversity was altered and clonal T-cell expansion was caused by ivuxolimab. The paper describes the monotherapy dose-escalation part (N ≈ 49 patients) of the phase I trial of ivuxolimab.

Here is what the overall study found, with its caveats: The antigen specificity of the clonally expanded peripheral T cells was not determined. In the 0.1-3.0 mg/kg groups, partial responders had among the lowest normalized peripheral clonal expansion, particularly in CD8+ T cells. After ivuxolimab, more expanded clones were found on average in CD8+ T cells than in CD4+ T cells. At doses from 0.1 to 3.0 mg/kg, clonal expansion was seen in both CD4+ and CD8+ blood T cells between baseline and week 6. Low levels of normalized T-cell clonal expansion were also seen in some nonresponding patients.

V lost 0 bases and J lost 4 bases; the stretch between them is 13 bases long. The CDR3, from cysteine to phenylalanine, totals 16 residues. Of all the DNA, just the CDR3 is kept, 48 bases in frame from base 1. CDR1 LNHNV and CDR2 YYDKDF were looked up in the germline V gene (reference sequence). Genomic DNA was extracted from sorted cells for sequencing of the TCRbeta CDR3 region. The immunoSEQ Assay was used to sequence the TCRbeta CDR3 regions. TCRdb retrieved this table from immuneACCESS and kept in-frame rearrangements only. Not all clones are present; in checked studies, unresolved V genes account for under half, and no reason is known for the remainder. The sample includes approximately 65,000 clones, with about nine tenths observed a single time. The ten biggest clones cover roughly 1% of the sample.

The TCR was taken from an adult with an advanced solid tumor such as melanoma, head and neck, liver or kidney cancer. The sequences come from CD4+ or CD8+ T cells sorted from blood, collected in a trial of the OX40 agonist ivuxolimab. The rearranged segments are TRBV15 and TRBJ1-3; too little of a D gene remains to name it. The nucleotide sequence is TGTGCCACCAGCAGAGATCGGTCACTAGGGGGAAACACCATATATTTT. This translates into CATSRDRSLGGNTIYF.